This T cell receptor beta chain was found in a study of cytomegalovirus exposure and HLA in healthy donors. PCR amplification relied on 60 Vbeta primers (plus 13 Jbeta primers). Measured with immunoSEQ multiplex PCR; TCRdb has only the in-frame clones, and not every one. This table has about 150,000 clones, 70% to 85% appearing once. This TCR came from a male donor in good health and CMV-seronegative. Material for sequencing was PBMCs.

The CDR3 here is CASSATGGNQPQHF. As DNA, the CDR3 is TGTGCCAGTAGTGCGACAGGGGGGAATCAGCCCCAGCATTTT. The chain is built from TRBV19 and TRBJ1-5; 9 positions agree with TRBD1. V lost 5 bases and J lost 4; bases outside the gene matches: 3. This CDR3 has 14 amino acids. Germline CDR1 LNHDA, CDR2 SQIVND (reference sequence). Full variable domain (remainder filled in from reference TRBV19 and TRBJ1-5): DGGITQSPKYLFRKEGQNVTLSCEQNLNHDAMYWYRQDPGQGLRLIYYSQIVNDFQKGDIAEGYSVSREKKESFPLTVTSAQKNPTAFYLCASSATGGNQPQHFGDGTRLSIL.